This T cell receptor (beta chain) comes out of a study of blood T cell repertoires in COVID-19. Whole-study context: The United States, Italy and Spain were the sources of the acute and convalescent COVID-19 samples. T cells, B-cell-depleted T cells, or PBMCs supplied cDNA or gDNA.

Original methodology: Amplification from reference gene primers served as the basis for estimated nucleated cell counts. Profiling relied on immunoSEQ multiplex PCR, and the TCRdb table lists in-frame clones only, not all of them. That table furnishes V, J and clone size, whereas the DNA furnished D and trimming. The profile shows roughly 270,000 clones, around 85% of them singletons. The source of this sequence is a man aged 45-65 years with active or convalescent COVID-19. Sequencing was done on a sample of peripheral blood.

The CDR3 reads CASRPSITSEGYTGELFF. The CDR3 DNA reads as TGTGCCAGCAGACCATCCATTACTAGCGAAGGTTACACCGGGGAGCTGTTTTTT. This chain links TRBV27 with TRBJ2-2; TRBD2 agrees at 7 bases. This CDR3 comprises 18 residues. CDR1 is MNHEY, CDR2 SMNVEV, per germline (reference sequence). Losses at the gene ends were 6 bases for V and 3 bases for J; bases not matched to a gene: 16.